These T cell receptor beta chains were read from a single sample in a study of cytomegalovirus exposure and HLA in healthy donors. Profiled with immunoSEQ multiplex PCR; TCRdb holds only in-frame clones, not every one. The data contain more than 90,000 clones, about four fifths of them seen just once; the ten biggest clones take up more than 7%. The sequenced material came from PBMCs. Source of these receptors: a human donor in good health. Both conserved end residues are part of each CDR3. The D gene is left open where the match is weak. Clone sizes are given selectively: once, few, many, or a class where the clone is expanded.

abundance	d_gene	v_gene	j_gene	CDR3aa	CDR3nt
.	.	TRBV2	TRBJ1-2	CASIPAGRQGYTF	TGTGCCAGCATCCCCGCGGGACGTCAAGGCTACACCTTC
.	.	TRBV6-1	TRBJ1-2	CASRTDRELNYGYTF	TGTGCCAGCAGGACTGACCGGGAGCTGAACTATGGCTACACCTTC
.	TRBD1	TRBV5-1	TRBJ2-3	CASSLGTGGTDTQYF	TGCGCCAGCAGCTTGGGGACAGGGGGTACAGATACGCAGTATTTT
.	TRBD2	TRBV6-5	TRBJ2-1	CASSYSIGGGAYEQFF	TGTGCCAGCAGTTACTCGATTGGCGGGGGGGCGTATGAGCAGTTCTTC
many	.	TRBV4-3	TRBJ2-6	CASSQDFLKGSGANVLTF	TGCGCCAGCAGCCAAGATTTCCTGAAGGGGTCTGGGGCCAACGTCCTGACTTTC
.	TRBD2	TRBV4-3	TRBJ2-7	CASSQEAGRGGRVGGWVQYF	TGCGCCAGCAGCCAAGAGGCGGGGCGTGGCGGGAGGGTCGGTGGTTGGGTGCAGTACTTC
.	TRBD1	TRBV6-5	TRBJ1-1	CASTRTGSGTEAFF	TGTGCCAGCACCAGGACAGGGTCGGGTACTGAAGCTTTCTTT
.	TRBD1	TRBV29-1	TRBJ2-3	CSVEATGVFSDTQYF	TGCAGCGTTGAGGCGACAGGGGTATTCTCCGATACGCAGTATTTT
.	.	TRBV29-1	TRBJ1-2	CSVAIRGGRRNYGYTF	TGCAGCGTTGCCATAAGGGGGGGGAGAAGAAACTATGGCTACACCTTC
.	TRBD1	TRBV30	TRBJ2-7	CAWSGTGGKKDEQYF	TGTGCCTGGAGCGGGACAGGGGGTAAGAAGGACGAGCAGTACTTC
few	.	TRBV7-9	TRBJ1-5	CASSLASTGSNQPQHF	TGTGCCAGCAGCTTGGCTTCAACAGGGAGCAATCAGCCCCAGCATTTT
.	.	TRBV5-1	TRBJ2-7	CASSPGGSSYEQYF	TGCGCCAGCAGCCCCGGAGGGAGCTCCTACGAGCAGTACTTC
few	.	TRBV6-1	TRBJ2-4	CASSEGTVAKNIQYF	TGTGCCAGCAGTGAAGGTACAGTAGCCAAAAACATTCAGTACTTC
.	.	TRBV25-1	TRBJ2-2	CASQSPGNTGELFF	TGTGCCAGCCAATCTCCAGGGAACACCGGGGAGCTGTTTTTT
.	TRBD2	TRBV6-4	TRBJ2-2	CASSDGLAAGELFF	TGTGCCAGCAGTGACGGACTAGCGGCCGGGGAGCTGTTTTTT
.	.	TRBV19	TRBJ2-5	CASRTDGGKTGTQYF	TGTGCCAGTAGGACCGACGGAGGGAAGACGGGGACCCAGTACTTC
once	.	TRBV7-9	TRBJ1-5	CSSSRQLNQPQHF	TGTTCCAGCAGCCGACAGCTAAATCAGCCCCAGCATTTT
once	.	TRBV29-1	TRBJ1-1	CSVGVVRLEAFF	TGCAGCGTCGGGGTCGTCAGACTTGAAGCTTTCTTT
.	TRBD1	TRBV11-1	TRBJ2-7	CASSGDRGFSYEQYF	TGTGCCAGCAGCGGAGACAGGGGTTTCAGCTACGAGCAGTACTTC
.	.	TRBV5-1	TRBJ1-5	CASSLGDKNNQPQHF	TGCGCCAGCAGCTTGGGGGACAAGAACAATCAGCCCCAGCATTTT
.	.	TRBV4-1	TRBJ2-5	CASSQDRGGRETQYF	TGCGCCAGCAGCCAAGACAGGGGCGGACGGGAGACCCAGTACTTC
.	.	TRBV5-4	TRBJ2-1	CASSSLRDNEQFF	TGTGCCAGCAGCTCCCTCCGGGACAATGAGCAGTTCTTC
few	.	TRBV7-2	TRBJ2-1	CASSLFRRNEQFF	TGTGCCAGCAGCTTATTTAGGCGGAATGAGCAGTTCTTC
.	.	TRBV4-2	TRBJ1-1	CASSQPLTAPKGGTEAFF	TGTGCCAGCAGCCAACCTTTGACAGCCCCCAAGGGCGGCACTGAAGCTTTCTTT
.	TRBD1	TRBV27	TRBJ2-4	CASSLRQGGTKNIQYF	TGTGCCAGCAGTTTGAGACAGGGTGGAACCAAAAACATTCAGTACTTC
.	TRBD1	TRBV19	TRBJ1-4	CAISPGTGGAYEKLFF	TGTGCCATCTCACCCGGGACAGGGGGCGCGTATGAAAAACTGTTTTTT
.	.	TRBV6-4	TRBJ2-5	CASSGQPQETQYF	TGTGCCAGCAGTGGACAACCACAAGAGACCCAGTACTTC
.	TRBD1	TRBV5-1	TRBJ1-3	CASSLDGPGGGNTIYF	TGCGCCAGCAGCTTGGATGGGCCAGGGGGTGGAAACACCATATATTTT
.	TRBD1	TRBV7-9	TRBJ1-4	CASSQGAGTERNEKLFF	TGTGCCAGCAGCCAGGGGGCCGGAACAGAGAGGAATGAAAAACTGTTTTTT
.	.	TRBV6-6	TRBJ1-5	CASSLRQLSNQPQHF	TGTGCCAGCAGCCTCAGACAGCTTAGCAATCAGCCCCAGCATTTT
once	.	TRBV7-9	TRBJ2-7	CASSLGEVAPEQYF	TGTGCCAGCAGCTTAGGCGAGGTAGCACCCGAGCAGTACTTC
few	.	TRBV7-2	TRBJ2-3	CASSSTDTQYF	TGTGCCAGCAGCTCAACAGATACGCAGTATTTT
once	.	TRBV23-1	TRBJ2-3	CASSHPRDTMFTDTQYF	TGCGCCAGCAGTCATCCCCGGGACACGATGTTCACAGATACGCAGTATTTT
.	TRBD1	TRBV6-5	TRBJ1-1	CASSRQGRTAFF	TGTGCCAGCAGTAGACAGGGTCGTACGGCTTTCTTT
.	TRBD1	TRBV7-6	TRBJ2-1	CASSLGRDRGYNEQFF	TGTGCCAGCAGCTTAGGGCGGGACAGGGGATACAATGAGCAGTTCTTC
.	TRBD1	TRBV7-9	TRBJ2-2	CASPVGQGFFGELFF	TGTGCCAGCCCGGTGGGACAGGGATTTTTCGGGGAGCTGTTTTTT
.	.	TRBV2	TRBJ2-5	CASSVWSKQETQYF	TGTGCCAGCAGTGTTTGGAGTAAACAAGAGACCCAGTACTTC
few	TRBD2	TRBV29-1	TRBJ2-7	CSVEFSPTSGTYSNYEQYF	TGCAGCGTTGAATTTTCTCCTACTAGCGGGACCTATTCGAACTACGAGCAGTACTTC
once	.	TRBV4-3	TRBJ2-2	CASSQGREGTGELFF	TGCGCCAGCAGCCAGGGCAGGGAAGGCACCGGGGAGCTGTTTTTT
.	.	TRBV14	TRBJ1-5	CASSQGRDQPQHF	TGTGCCAGCAGCCAAGGGAGGGATCAGCCCCAGCATTTT
.	TRBD1	TRBV7-9	TRBJ2-1	CASSHATGGDRYNEQFF	TGTGCCAGCAGCCACGCTACAGGGGGAGACAGATACAATGAGCAGTTCTTC
.	TRBD1	TRBV19	TRBJ1-5	CASSTQDRGNQPQHF	TGTGCCAGTAGCACCCAGGACAGGGGGAATCAGCCCCAGCATTTT
.	.	TRBV19	TRBJ2-5	CASSGLGGPETQYF	TGTGCCAGTAGTGGGTTGGGGGGACCGGAGACCCAGTACTTC
.	.	TRBV2	TRBJ2-5	CASSDQFDMETQYF	TGTGCCAGCAGTGACCAGTTTGATATGGAGACCCAGTACTTC
.	.	TRBV2	TRBJ2-7	CASSGFGGPLYEQYF	TGTGCCAGCAGTGGGTTCGGCGGGCCTTTATACGAGCAGTACTTC
.	TRBD2	TRBV9	TRBJ2-3	CASSVGGGATDTQYF	TGTGCCAGCAGCGTAGGCGGGGGGGCGACAGATACGCAGTATTTT
.	.	TRBV2	TRBJ1-5	CASNAFTGQPQHF	TGTGCCAGCAATGCTTTCACAGGCCAGCCCCAGCATTTT
.	.	TRBV10-2	TRBJ1-4	CASSEGKGQGNEKLFF	TGCGCCAGCAGTGAGGGGAAAGGGCAGGGTAATGAAAAACTGTTTTTT
.	TRBD2	TRBV19	TRBJ2-7	CASSITGSGAYEQYF	TGTGCCAGTAGTATTACAGGTAGCGGGGCCTACGAGCAGTACTTC
.	.	TRBV25-1	TRBJ2-1	CASTPGTMYNEQFF	TGTGCCAGCACCCCCGGGACAATGTACAATGAGCAGTTCTTC
.	TRBD1	TRBV5-6	TRBJ2-5	CASSSGTGGRGAQYF	TGTGCCAGCAGCTCCGGGACAGGGGGACGCGGGGCCCAGTACTTC
.	.	TRBV19	TRBJ1-1	CASSIVSGNTEAFF	TGTGCCAGTAGTATAGTATCCGGGAACACTGAAGCTTTCTTT
.	TRBD1	TRBV19	TRBJ1-5	CASTPRTGTYQPQHF	TGTGCCAGTACCCCCCGGACAGGGACCTATCAGCCCCAGCATTTT
few	.	TRBV6-5	TRBJ1-1	CASSTTRGTEAFF	TGTGCCAGCAGCACAACAAGAGGCACTGAAGCTTTCTTT
.	.	TRBV6-1	TRBJ2-5	CASSEVGATGRETQYF	TGTGCCAGCAGTGAAGTGGGGGCAACGGGTCGGGAGACCCAGTACTTC